The rows below give T cell receptor beta chains drawn from one sample of a study of cytomegalovirus exposure and HLA in healthy donors. TCRdb's table, derived via immunoSEQ multiplex PCR, lists solely in-frame clones and lacks some. The table records about 360,000 clones, about nine tenths of them present only once. Sequencing was done on a sample of PBMCs. The receptors stem from a woman between 18 and 29 years old in good health and CMV-seronegative. The CDR3 runs from the conserved cysteine through the conserved F or W. A D gene is named only where the DNA matches it firmly. Not all rows give a size; the values are once, few, many and, for expanded clones, a class.

D gene	clone size	J gene	V gene	CDR3 protein	CDR3 DNA
TRBD1	.	TRBJ2-7	TRBV30	CAWSTGQGNYEQYF	TGTGCCTGGAGTACGGGACAGGGGAACTACGAGCAGTACTTC
.	once	TRBJ1-1	TRBV28	CASSSPRGGNTEAFF	TGTGCCAGCAGTTCCCCCCGCGGGGGGAACACTGAAGCTTTCTTT
TRBD1	few	TRBJ1-5	TRBV29-1	CSVGQGVGQPQHF	TGCAGCGTCGGACAGGGGGTTGGTCAGCCCCAGCATTTT
.	.	TRBJ2-7	TRBV27	CASSLLGDTYEQYF	TGTGCCAGCAGTTTACTTGGGGACACCTACGAGCAGTACTTC
.	.	TRBJ2-2	TRBV7-9	CASSPIAGVTGELFF	TGTGCCAGCAGCCCAATTGCAGGGGTTACCGGGGAGCTGTTTTTT
.	.	TRBJ1-4	TRBV19	CASSIGARGEKLFF	TGTGCCAGTAGTATAGGAGCCAGAGGGGAAAAACTGTTTTTT
.	.	TRBJ2-7	TRBV2	CASSGVGSYEQYF	TGTGCCAGCAGTGGTGTCGGCTCCTACGAGCAGTACTTC
.	.	TRBJ2-7	TRBV7-2	CASSTGLAGYEQYF	TGTGCCAGCAGCACGGGACTGGCGGGATACGAGCAGTACTTC
TRBD1	.	TRBJ2-3	TRBV7-6	CASSFGQGPDTQYF	TGTGCCAGCAGCTTTGGACAGGGCCCAGATACGCAGTATTTT
.	.	TRBJ2-7	TRBV11-2	CASSPLLLAYEQYF	TGTGCCAGCAGCCCCCTACTACTCGCATACGAGCAGTACTTC
TRBD2	.	TRBJ2-7	TRBV28	CASSMIRTSWNYEQYF	TGTGCCAGCAGTATGATTCGGACTAGCTGGAACTACGAGCAGTACTTC
.	.	TRBJ2-2	TRBV5-6	CASSFGTQNTGELFF	TGTGCCAGCAGCTTTGGGACACAGAACACCGGGGAGCTGTTTTTT
.	few	TRBJ1-2	TRBV16	CASSHRTAYGYTF	TGTGCCAGCAGCCATCGGACAGCCTATGGCTACACCTTC
.	.	TRBJ2-3	TRBV28	CASSPLQGSDTQYF	TGTGCCAGCAGCCCCCTGCAGGGATCGGATACGCAGTATTTT
.	once	TRBJ2-6	TRBV30	CAWSVLGGPRGSGANVLTF	TGTGCCTGGAGTGTACTAGGGGGACCACGGGGCTCTGGGGCCAACGTCCTGACTTTC
TRBD2	.	TRBJ2-5	TRBV30	CAATSGEQETQYF	TGTGCCGCCACTAGCGGGGAACAAGAGACCCAGTACTTC
.	.	TRBJ2-1	TRBV14	CASSQDAGSYNEQFF	TGTGCCAGCAGCCAAGATGCGGGGTCCTACAATGAGCAGTTCTTC
TRBD1	once	TRBJ2-1	TRBV5-4	CASSYGTGGYNEQFF	TGTGCCAGCAGCTACGGGACAGGGGGGTACAATGAGCAGTTCTTC
TRBD1	.	TRBJ2-7	TRBV11-2	CASSLVRGTGAYEQYF	TGTGCCAGCAGCTTAGTTCGCGGGACAGGGGCCTACGAGCAGTACTTC
.	.	TRBJ2-7	TRBV4-2	CASSLSGTSSYEQYF	TGTGCCAGCAGCCTCTCCGGGACTTCTTCCTACGAGCAGTACTTC
TRBD1	.	TRBJ1-2	TRBV7-9	CASSSYSGTGRGGYTF	TGTGCCAGCAGCTCCTATTCCGGGACAGGGCGAGGAGGCTACACCTTC
.	.	TRBJ2-2	TRBV2	CASVNSDSPGTGELFF	TGTGCCAGCGTTAATTCGGACTCCCCGGGCACCGGGGAGCTGTTTTTT
TRBD1	once	TRBJ1-1	TRBV28	CASRPDRGGNTEAFF	TGTGCCAGCAGACCGGACAGGGGGGGGAACACTGAAGCTTTCTTT
.	.	TRBJ1-5	TRBV25-1	CASSAQGFNQPQHF	TGTGCCAGCAGTGCACAGGGTTTCAATCAGCCCCAGCATTTT
.	.	TRBJ1-5	TRBV6-4	CASSEESNQPQHF	TGTGCCAGCAGTGAAGAGAGCAATCAGCCCCAGCATTTT
.	.	TRBJ2-1	TRBV7-9	CASTGVDNEQFF	TGTGCCAGCACGGGAGTGGACAATGAGCAGTTCTTC
.	.	TRBJ1-1	TRBV6-4	CASSGQNTEAFF	TGTGCCAGCAGCGGACAGAACACTGAAGCTTTCTTT
TRBD2	.	TRBJ2-7	TRBV7-9	CASSRPGLVDRPYEQYF	TGTGCCAGCAGCCGTCCGGGACTAGTAGATCGTCCCTACGAGCAGTACTTC
.	.	TRBJ1-5	TRBV2	CASRPSGNNQPQHF	TGTGCCAGCCGCCCAAGCGGCAACAATCAGCCCCAGCATTTT
TRBD2	.	TRBJ2-4	TRBV19	CASSMRVREGNIQYF	TGTGCCAGTAGTATGAGAGTTCGGGAGGGAAACATTCAGTACTTC
.	.	TRBJ2-1	TRBV6-1	CASRAGTPSYNEQFF	TGTGCCAGCAGGGCCGGGACACCCTCCTACAATGAGCAGTTCTTC
TRBD2	.	TRBJ2-5	TRBV19	CASSIGGGSAVTQYF	TGTGCCAGTAGTATAGGAGGCGGGAGTGCGGTGACCCAGTACTTC
.	.	TRBJ1-2	TRBV2	CASSAGKSNYGYTF	TGTGCCAGCAGTGCCGGGAAGAGTAACTATGGCTACACCTTC
.	.	TRBJ1-2	TRBV6-1	CASTEYGGNYGYTF	TGTGCCAGCACTGAATATGGAGGAAACTATGGCTACACCTTC
.	.	TRBJ2-3	TRBV5-1	CASGLDRPTDTQYF	TGCGCCAGCGGATTAGACAGGCCCACAGATACGCAGTATTTT
.	.	TRBJ2-1	TRBV4-2	CASSQNRGEQFF	TGTGCCAGCAGCCAAAATAGAGGTGAGCAGTTCTTC
.	.	TRBJ1-1	TRBV18	CASSPVAGDEAFF	TGTGCCAGCTCACCAGTTGCGGGAGATGAAGCTTTCTTT
.	.	TRBJ1-4	TRBV7-9	CASSLAQGLYNEKLFF	TGTGCCAGCAGCTTAGCACAGGGTCTGTATAATGAAAAACTGTTTTTT
TRBD2	.	TRBJ2-2	TRBV28	CAARTSGSGSTGELFF	TGTGCCGCCCGGACTAGCGGGAGCGGGAGCACCGGGGAGCTGTTTTTT
.	.	TRBJ2-3	TRBV2	CASSQKLTQYF	TGTGCCAGCAGCCAAAAATTGACGCAGTATTTT
TRBD1	.	TRBJ2-1	TRBV4-1	CASSKGTAYSYNEQFF	TGCGCCAGCAGCAAAGGGACAGCCTACTCCTACAATGAGCAGTTCTTC
TRBD2	.	TRBJ2-7	TRBV5-1	CASSPSGRDEQYF	TGCGCCAGCAGCCCTAGCGGGAGAGACGAGCAGTACTTC